Listed below are T cell receptor beta chains from one sample, sequenced in a study of blood T cells in healthy people across ages. MiXCR, applied by TCRdb to the 5' RACE reads, yields one record per CDR3 protein. The table has 1.4 million or so distinct CDR3 sequences, approximately 39% seen once. Specimen: blood. These receptors were taken from a woman between 18 and 29 years old in good health. Both conserved end residues are part of each CDR3. The D gene is left open where the match is weak. Expanded clones are given a class, and other clones once, few, many or no size at all.

>TRBD2|15|TRBV5-1|TRBJ2-1|NA
TGCGCCAGCAGCTTACAACTAGCGGGGGGCATTGAGCAGTTCTTC
CASSLQLAGGIEQFF
>NA|13|TRBV20-1|TRBJ2-4|NA
TGCAGTGCTATGGAGGGCCTCTACAATGAGCAGTACTTC
CSAMEGLYNEQYF
>TRBD1|15|TRBV7-2|TRBJ2-1|NA
TGTGCCAGCAGCTTATTTCGGGACAGGGTCCATGAGCAGTTCTTC
CASSLFRDRVHEQFF
>NA|13|TRBV29-1|TRBJ1-2|NA
TGCAGCGTTGAAGGGGGGCGCGCCTATGGCTACACCTTC
CSVEGGRAYGYTF
>TRBD1|14|TRBV10-3|TRBJ2-7|many
TGTGCCAGCTCCTCCGGGACAGCAACCTACGAGCAGTACTTC
CASSSGTATYEQYF
>NA|14|TRBV4-2|TRBJ2-2|NA
TGTGCCAGCAGCCGAGTCCCAGGCGCCGGGGAGCTGTTTTTT
CASSRVPGAGELFF
>TRBD1|15|TRBV7-9|TRBJ2-2|once
TGTGCCAGCAGCGACAGGGAGCCGGGCACCGGGGAGCTGTTTTTT
CASSDREPGTGELFF
>TRBD2|16|TRBV2|TRBJ2-1|NA
TGTGCCAGCAGTGAAACTAGCGGTCCTTCCTACAATGAGCAGTTCTTC
CASSETSGPSYNEQFF
>NA|15|TRBV20-1|TRBJ2-1|NA
TGCAGTGCTAGGGAATGGGGCCACCTCGGTGGGGAGCAGTTCTTC
CSAREWGHLGGEQFF
>NA|14|TRBV9|TRBJ2-5|NA
TGTGCCAGCAGCGTAGGACTACACCAAGAGACCCAGTACTTC
CASSVGLHQETQYF
>NA|16|TRBV4-3|TRBJ2-1|NA
TGCGCCAGCAGCCAAGAGGCCGACCAGACCTACAATGAGCAGTTCTTC
CASSQEADQTYNEQFF
>NA|16|TRBV6-2/TRBV6-3|TRBJ2-3|few
TGTGCCAGCAGTTACGCGAGACACCAAAGCACAGATACGCAGTATTTT
CASSYARHQSTDTQYF
>TRBD2|12|TRBV5-1|TRBJ2-5|many
TGTGCCAGCAGTTTGAGCGGGAATGAGCAGTACTTC
CASSLSGNEQYF
>NA|15|TRBV27|TRBJ1-1|few
TGTGCCAGCAGTTTATCGGACAGATCGAGCACTGAAGCTTTCTTT
CASSLSDRSSTEAFF
>NA|14|TRBV7-2|TRBJ2-4|NA
TGTGCCAGCAGCTTAGAGGTGGTTAGGGACATTCAGTACTTC
CASSLEVVRDIQYF
>NA|14|TRBV30|TRBJ2-3|few
TGTGCCTGGACCCTGGCAGGGCAGATGGATACGCAGTATTTT
CAWTLAGQMDTQYF
>TRBD1|13|TRBV29-1|TRBJ2-1|many
TGCAGCGTTGTGAGACAGGGGGGAAATGAGCAGTTCTTC
CSVVRQGGNEQFF
>NA|14|TRBV11-2|TRBJ2-7|NA
TGTGCCAGCAGGGACCCTATCAGACTCAATGAGCAGTACTTC
CASRDPIRLNEQYF
>NA|15|TRBV2|TRBJ2-3|few
TGTGCCAGCCTCCCCTTTCTGGTGGGAGAGGATACGCAGTATTTT
CASLPFLVGEDTQYF
>NA|14|TRBV20-1|TRBJ2-7|many
TGCAGTGCTAGAGATGCGGACAGCACCTACGAGCAGTACTTC
CSARDADSTYEQYF
>TRBD2|12|TRBV20-1|TRBJ2-7|NA
TGCAGTGTAGCGGGGGGGTCCAGTGAGCAGTACTTC
CSVAGGSSEQYF
>TRBD1|18|TRBV4-1|TRBJ2-3|many
TGCGCCAGCAGCCTCGTAATGTATGGGACAGGGCAGACAGATACGCAGTATTTT
CASSLVMYGTGQTDTQYF
>NA|14|TRBV6-5|TRBJ2-2|NA
TGTGCCAGCAGTTACGCCAGAAACACCGGGGAGCTGTTTTTT
CASSYARNTGELFF
>NA|15|TRBV21-1|TRBJ2-3|few
TGTGCCAGCAGCAAAAGCGGGCCGGAGGGTAACACGCAGTATTTT
CASSKSGPEGNTQYF
>NA|13|TRBV20-1|TRBJ2-7|few
TGCAGTGCTAGAGATGGACAAACCTACGAGCAGTACTTC
CSARDGQTYEQYF
>NA|15|TRBV20-1|TRBJ2-7|NA
TGCAGTGCCCAGGGAAGGAAGGTCCCCGGCAATGAGCAGTACTTC
CSAQGRKVPGNEQYF
>TRBD1|14|TRBV5-1|TRBJ1-2|NA
TGCGCCAGCAGCTTCGTGGCAGGGGGCTATGGCTACACCTTC
CASSFVAGGYGYTF
>NA|15|TRBV7-2|TRBJ1-2|NA
TGTGCCAGCAGCTTATACGGGGTGGATAACTATGGCTACACCTTC
CASSLYGVDNYGYTF
>NA|13|TRBV20-1|TRBJ2-5|NA
TGCAGTGCTAGAGGGGGCGAGTTAGGGGAGCAGTACTTC
CSARGGELGEQYF
>NA|14|TRBV20-1|TRBJ2-7|NA
TGCAGTGCTAGAAGGTCGGGAGATTGGCACGAGCAGTACTTC
CSARRSGDWHEQYF
>TRBD2|16|TRBV4-3|TRBJ2-1|NA
TGCGCCAGCAGCGGGGGGCGGGAGGCCTCCTACAATGAGCAGTTCTTC
CASSGGREASYNEQFF
>TRBD1|13|TRBV12-3/TRBV12-4|TRBJ2-5|many
TGTGCCAGCAGTTTCCGGACAGGGCGGACCCAGTACTTC
CASSFRTGRTQYF
>NA|16|TRBV7-2|TRBJ1-1|few
TGTGCCAGCAGCTTAGTGGGGGGGCGATGGAACACTGAAGCTTTCTTT
CASSLVGGRWNTEAFF